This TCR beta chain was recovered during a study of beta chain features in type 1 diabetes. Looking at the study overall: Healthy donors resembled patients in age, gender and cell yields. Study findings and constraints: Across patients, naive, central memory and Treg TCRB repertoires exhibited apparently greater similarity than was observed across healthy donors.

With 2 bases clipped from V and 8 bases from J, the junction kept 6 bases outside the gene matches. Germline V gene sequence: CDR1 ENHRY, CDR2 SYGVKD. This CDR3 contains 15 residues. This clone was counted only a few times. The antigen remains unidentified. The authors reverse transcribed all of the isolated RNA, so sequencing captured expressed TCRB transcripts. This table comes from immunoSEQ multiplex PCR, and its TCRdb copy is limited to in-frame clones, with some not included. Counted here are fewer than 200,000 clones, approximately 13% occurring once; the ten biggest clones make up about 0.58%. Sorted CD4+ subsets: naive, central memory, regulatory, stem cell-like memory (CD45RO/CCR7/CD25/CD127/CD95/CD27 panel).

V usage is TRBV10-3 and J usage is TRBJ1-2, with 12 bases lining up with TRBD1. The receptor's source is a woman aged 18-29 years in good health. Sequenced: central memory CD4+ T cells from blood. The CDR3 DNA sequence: TGTGCCATCAGTGAGCCGGGACAGGGGGCGGGAGGCTACACCTTC. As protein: CAISEPGQGAGGYTF.